The clone carrying this T cell receptor (beta chain) turned up a few times. Its matching antigen is unknown. The same CDR3 can be traced to other DNA sequences in this sample. These data are taken from a study of T cell responses to AZD1222 COVID-19 vaccine. Findings and caveats of the study: Among vaccine-associated CD4 TCRs, coverage spanned spike, with dominance at 160-218 and 743-854. Reportedly, close to half of spike-specific TCRs are directed against unmutated variant regions. Of the AZD1222 recipients, only 5 or 6 were seropositive at baseline. Donor demographics were predominantly white British with a female majority; clonal diversity may be underestimated.

The CDR3 covers 13 residues. CDR1 is SEHNR and CDR2 is FQNEAQ in the germline V gene (reference sequence). Unmatched junction bases numbered 3, after V lost 5 bases and J lost 4 bases. Profiled with immunoSEQ multiplex PCR; TCRdb holds only in-frame clones, not every one. Among fewer than 120,000 clones listed, approximately 90% were seen once. Sequences were derived from peripheral blood, sampled on day 0 of AZD1222 vaccination. The chain recombines TRBV7-9 with TRBJ2-7, with 9 bases aligning to TRBD1. This receptor was taken from an adult in good health. The CDR3 loop is CASSLGTGYEQYF. CDR3 DNA: TGTGCCAGCAGCCTCGGGACAGGGTACGAGCAGTACTTC.